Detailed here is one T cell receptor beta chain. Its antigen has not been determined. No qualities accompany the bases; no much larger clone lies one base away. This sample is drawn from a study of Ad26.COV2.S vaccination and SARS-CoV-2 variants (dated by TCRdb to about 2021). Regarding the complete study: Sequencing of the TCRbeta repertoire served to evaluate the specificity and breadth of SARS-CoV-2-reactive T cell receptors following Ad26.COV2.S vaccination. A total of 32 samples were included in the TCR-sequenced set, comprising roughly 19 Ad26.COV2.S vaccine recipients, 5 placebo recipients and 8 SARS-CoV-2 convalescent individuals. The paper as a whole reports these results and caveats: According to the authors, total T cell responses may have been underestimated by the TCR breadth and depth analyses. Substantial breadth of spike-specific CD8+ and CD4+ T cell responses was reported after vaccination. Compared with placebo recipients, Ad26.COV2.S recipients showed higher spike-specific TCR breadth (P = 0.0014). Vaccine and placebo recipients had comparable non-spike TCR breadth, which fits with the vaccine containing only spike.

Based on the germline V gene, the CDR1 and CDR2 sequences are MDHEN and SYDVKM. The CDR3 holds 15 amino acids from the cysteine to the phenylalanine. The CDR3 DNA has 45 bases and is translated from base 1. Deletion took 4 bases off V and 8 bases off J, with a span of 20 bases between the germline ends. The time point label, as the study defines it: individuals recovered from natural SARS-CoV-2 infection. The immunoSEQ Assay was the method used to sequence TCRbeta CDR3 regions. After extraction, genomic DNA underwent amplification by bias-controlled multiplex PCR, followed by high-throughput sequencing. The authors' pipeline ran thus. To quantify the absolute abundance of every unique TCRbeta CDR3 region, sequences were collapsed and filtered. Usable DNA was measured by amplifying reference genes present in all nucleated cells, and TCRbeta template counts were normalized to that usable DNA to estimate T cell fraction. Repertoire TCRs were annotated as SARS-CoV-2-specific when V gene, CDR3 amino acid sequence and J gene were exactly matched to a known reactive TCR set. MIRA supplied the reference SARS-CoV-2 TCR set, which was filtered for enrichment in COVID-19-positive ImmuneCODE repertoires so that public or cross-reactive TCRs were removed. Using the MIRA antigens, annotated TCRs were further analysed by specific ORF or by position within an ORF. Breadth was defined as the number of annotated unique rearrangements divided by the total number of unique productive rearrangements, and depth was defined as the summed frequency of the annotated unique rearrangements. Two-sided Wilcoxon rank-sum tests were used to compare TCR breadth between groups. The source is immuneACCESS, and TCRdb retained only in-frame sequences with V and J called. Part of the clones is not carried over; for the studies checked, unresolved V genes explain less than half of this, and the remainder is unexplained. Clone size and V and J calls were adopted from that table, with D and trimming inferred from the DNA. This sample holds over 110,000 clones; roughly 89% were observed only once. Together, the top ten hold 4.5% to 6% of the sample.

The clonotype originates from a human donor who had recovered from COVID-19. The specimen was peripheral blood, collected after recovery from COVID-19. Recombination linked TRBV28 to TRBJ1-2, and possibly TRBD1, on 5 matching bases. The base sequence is TGTGCCAGCAGTTCATCGCTAAACCGGGGACGAGGCTACACCTTC. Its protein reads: CASSSSLNRGRGYTF.